Listed here are 22 T cell receptor beta chains from one sample, sequenced in a study of blood T cells in healthy people across ages. A sample-barcoded 5' primer and a J-beta primer mix were used in a second PCR of roughly 6 to 11 cycles. TCRdb re-derived calls from the 5' RACE reads in MiXCR, one entry per CDR3 protein. This sample has some 1.5 million distinct CDR3 sequences, with under 30% found just once. The sample consisted of blood. The source of these receptors is a young woman in good health.

In this sample, this clonotype turned up many times. The rearrangement uses TRBV20-1 and TRBJ2-1; TRBD1 might be the D (6 bases). Trimming left V 1 base short and J 13 bases short, with 17 bases between. Germline V gene data show CDR1 as DFQATT and CDR2 as SNEGSKA (reference sequence). This CDR3 has 13 amino acids. The CDR3, as DNA: TGCAGTGCTAGAGGGGCCACAGGGACCCCTCAGTTCTTC. Translation gives CSARGATGTPQFF.

The rearrangement links TRBV19 to TRBJ1-2; tentative D call: TRBD1 (5 bases). CDR3 length equals 13 residues. CDR1 and CDR2 (germline): LNHDA, SQIVND (reference sequence). The V end lost 2 bases, the J end lost 4 bases, and 8 bases lay between the germline ends. This CDR3 reads CASSIQGSYGYTF. CDR3 bases: TGTGCCAGTAGTATACAGGGAAGCTATGGCTACACCTTC.

The rearrangement links TRBV5-1 to TRBJ2-1; 10 bases match TRBD2. CDR1 SGHRS and CDR2 YFSETQ come from the germline V gene. The CDR3 covers 16 residues. V was pared by 4 bases and J by 9 bases, with 13 bases of the junction left unmatched. DNA of the CDR3: TGCGCCAGCAGCAAAAATAGCGGGGGGACAAACGGTGAGCAGTTCTTC. It translates to CASSKNSGGTNGEQFF.

This clonotype was seen ten or more times. The V and J genes are TRBV15 and TRBJ2-4; D uncertain. Germline lookup yields CDR1 LNHNV and CDR2 YYDKDF (reference sequence). This CDR3 is built from 15 residues. Trimming left V 0 bases short and J 0 bases short, with 6 bases between. CDR3 in DNA: TGTGCCACCAGCAGAGACGACCGAGCCAAAAACATTCAGTACTTC. Protein: CATSRDDRAKNIQYF. The whole variable domain, remainder taken from reference TRBV15 and TRBJ2-4, is DAMVIQNPRYQVTQFGKPVTLSCSQTLNHNVMYWYQQKSSQAPKLLFHYYDKDFNNEADTPDNFQSRRPNTSFCFLDIRSPGLGDTAMYLCATSRDDRAKNIQYFGAGTRLSVL.

This clonotype was recorded many times. The J gene is TRBJ2-7, the V gene TRBV4-1, with TRBD1 matching over 10 bases. The CDR3 runs 15 residues. Trimming at V came to 3 bases and at J to 2 bases, leaving 4 bases not matched to a gene. CDR1 MGHRA and CDR2 YSYEKL come from the germline V gene. The CDR3, as DNA: TGCGCCAGCAGCCAGCCGGGACAGGGGACCTACGAGCAGTACTTC. This sequence encodes CASSQPGQGTYEQYF.

The gene calls are TRBV18 and TRBJ2-2; TRBD1 might be the D (5 bases). Per the germline V gene, CDR1 is KGHSH and CDR2 is LQKENI. This CDR3 is built from 15 residues. Trimming took 2 bases from V and 5 from J, leaving 12 bases between them. The CDR3 loop is CASSPFQGRTGELFF. The CDR3 coding sequence is TGTGCCAGCTCACCATTCCAGGGAAGGACCGGGGAGCTGTTTTTT. Complete variable domain (other parts from reference TRBV18 and TRBJ2-2): NAGVMQNPRHLVRRRGQEARLRCSPMKGHSHVYWYRQLPEEGLKFMVYLQKENIIDESGMPKERFSAEFPKEGPSILRIQQVVRGDSAAYFCASSPFQGRTGELFFGEGSRLTVL.

The V call is TRBV4-3, the J call TRBJ2-1; TRBD2 matches 8 bases. The germline V gene encodes CDR1 LGHNA and CDR2 YSLEER. The CDR3 covers 15 residues. With V trimmed by 3 bases and J by 4 bases, 5 bases remained unmatched. The CDR3 protein is CASSHSGRVYNEQFF. In DNA form, the CDR3 reads TGCGCCAGCAGCCACAGCGGGAGAGTATACAATGAGCAGTTCTTC.

This clonotype was seen a few times. The chain carries TRBV29-1 and TRBJ2-1; D is unclear. This CDR3 spans 12 amino acids. The germline gives CDR1 SQVTM, CDR2 ANQGSEA. V lost 5 bases, J lost 4 bases, and 9 bases lay in between. CDR3 sequence (DNA): TGCAGCGTTCGCACTCATTACAATGAGCAGTTCTTC. Protein sequence: CSVRTHYNEQFF.

The gene calls are TRBV30 and TRBJ2-7, with 7 nucleotides matching TRBD1. This CDR3 has 12 residues. The germline V gene encodes CDR1 GTSNPN and CDR2 SVGIG (reference sequence). The CDR3 loop reads CAQGQDSYEQYF. The CDR3 nucleotides read TGTGCTCAAGGACAGGACTCCTACGAGCAGTACTTC.

This clonotype has a handful of counts. The chain employs TRBV12-3 or TRBV12-4 and TRBJ1-2; D gene uncertain. The V gene lost 7 bases and the J gene lost 6 bases, with 12 bases spanning the gap. The CDR3 runs 12 residues. This chain's CDR3 is CASTLVRDGYTF. The CDR3 nucleotides are TGTGCCAGCACTCTCGTAAGGGATGGCTACACCTTC.

The chain links TRBV4-1 to TRBJ2-3; no firm D call. The V end lost 2 bases, the J end lost 5 bases, and 8 bases lay between the germline ends. The CDR3 spans 13 residues. Germline V gene data show CDR1 as MGHRA and CDR2 as YSYEKL. The CDR3 spells CASSQPYEDTQYF. For the CDR3, the DNA is TGCGCCAGCAGCCAACCTTACGAAGATACGCAGTATTTT.

This clonotype was recorded a few times. The rearrangement uses TRBV2 and TRBJ2-1; TRBD2 might be the D (5 bases). CDR1 SNHLY and CDR2 FYNNEI come from the germline V gene. Trimming took off 5 bases at V and 0 bases at J, with 14 bases between the two ends. The CDR3 covers 16 residues. CDR3 sequence: CASSPTGFSSYNEQFF. The CDR3 DNA follows: TGTGCCAGCAGTCCTACGGGGTTTAGCTCCTACAATGAGCAGTTCTTC.

This clonotype was detected ten times or more. This chain uses TRBV12-3 or TRBV12-4 with TRBJ2-7; D is unresolved. This CDR3 region has 11 residues. With 5 bases removed from V and 7 bases from J, the gap between germline ends came to 9 bases. CDR3 region: CASSRISEQYF. CDR3 DNA: TGTGCCAGCAGTCGGATCTCAGAGCAGTACTTC.

This clonotype showed up many times. The chain is built from TRBV12-3 or TRBV12-4 and TRBJ1-5, with a tentative D call TRBD1 (6 bases). The CDR3 contains 13 residues. V was trimmed by 7 bases and J by 4 bases, leaving 11 bases between them. The CDR3: CASTLDRNQPQHF. The CDR3 nucleotides are TGTGCCAGCACCCTGGACAGAAATCAGCCCCAGCATTTT.

This clonotype came up many times. This chain uses TRBV5-1 with TRBJ2-5; TRBD2 agrees at 10 bases. J lost 5 bases, V lost 2 bases, and 6 bases had no gene match. CDR3 size: 15 residues. Germline CDR1 SGHRS, CDR2 YFSETQ. CDR3 loop: CASSFLAGAEETQYF. The CDR3 DNA sequence: TGCGCCAGCAGCTTTCTAGCGGGGGCCGAGGAGACCCAGTACTTC. The full variable domain, rest sourced from reference TRBV5-1 and TRBJ2-5, is KAGVTQTPRYLIKTRGQQVTLSCSPISGHRSVSWYQQTPGQGLQFLFEYFSETQRNKGNFPGRFSGRQFSNSRSEMNVSTLELGDSALYLCASSFLAGAEETQYFGPGTRLLVL.

Regarding this clonotype: A much larger clone lies a single base off, so this may be a read error. The chain is built from TRBV2 and TRBJ2-5; TRBD1 is a possible D gene (6 bases). The ends were cut back, 6 bases at V and 5 bases at J, with 13 bases in the middle. The CDR3 is 13 amino acids. The germline V gene encodes CDR1 SNHLY and CDR2 FYNNEI. CDR3 nucleotides: TGTGCCAGCAGGGACAGTCCTGGGGAGACCCAGTACTTC. This encodes CASRDSPGETQYF.

The rearrangement uses TRBV11-2 and TRBJ2-7; 8 positions match TRBD1. Germline loops: CDR1 SGHAT, CDR2 FQNNGV. Trimming removed 7 bases from V and 6 bases from J; junction bases left unmatched: 11. The CDR3 runs to 14 residues. The CDR3 region has the DNA TGTGCCAGCAACTTCCGACAGGGGTATATCGAGCAGTACTTC. Amino acid sequence: CASNFRQGYIEQYF.

This chain links TRBV11-2 with TRBJ2-7, with D perhaps TRBD1 (6 bases). Germline V gives CDR1 SGHAT, CDR2 FQNNGV. The CDR3 contains 15 residues. The V end was cut by 0 bases, the J end by 2 bases, with 11 bases between. DNA for the CDR3: TGTGCCAGCAGCTTAGAGGGGGCCATCCCCTACGAGCAGTACTTC. This translates into CASSLEGAIPYEQYF.

In this sample, this clonotype turned up a few times. V and J are TRBV6-6 and TRBJ2-1; TRBD2 agrees at 8 bases. The CDR3 covers 16 residues. CDR1 and CDR2 (germline): MNHNY, SVGAGI (reference sequence). V gave up 6 bases and J gave up 4 bases; unmatched junction bases: 11. CDR3 residues: CASSSAGGGGYNEQFF. The CDR3 DNA is TGTGCCAGCAGCTCCGCCGGGGGGGGAGGGTACAATGAGCAGTTCTTC.

In its sample, this clonotype was seen a few times. The J gene is TRBJ1-1, the V gene TRBV5-1, with TRBD1 matching 8 bases. Germline V gives CDR1 SGHRS, CDR2 YFSETQ. CDR3 size: 16 residues. J gave up 3 bases and V 1 base, and 8 bases lay outside the gene matches. Written as DNA, the CDR3 is TGCGCCAGCAGCTTGACCCCGACAGGGGCGGACACTGAAGCTTTCTTT. This codes for CASSLTPTGADTEAFF.

This clonotype appeared many times. The chain carries TRBV4-1 and TRBJ1-2, with 10 bases fitting TRBD1. Germline assignment: CDR1 MGHRA and CDR2 YSYEKL. V lost 1 base and J lost 5; bases outside the gene matches: 7. This CDR3 has 16 residues. This CDR3 reads CASSQVVGGQGYGYTF. DNA of the CDR3: TGCGCCAGCAGCCAAGTTGTGGGGGGACAGGGGTATGGCTACACCTTC.

V gene TRBV12-3 or TRBV12-4 combines with J gene TRBJ2-1, with 9 bases that match TRBD1. The junction had 13 bases not matched to a gene; V was cut back by 6 bases and J by 10 bases. This CDR3 contains 15 residues. CDR3 sequence reads: CASRMAGTGSYEQFF. The CDR3 DNA reads TGTGCCAGCAGGATGGCCGGGACAGGGTCCTACGAGCAGTTCTTC.